The 32 T cell receptor beta chains below all came from one sample that was sequenced in a study of regulatory T cells in long-lasting Graves disease. Described time point: newly diagnosed GD, antithyroid drugs for less than 3 months. After RNA was extracted from PBMCs, the TCR library was made from it. Library construction for TCR beta used iRepertoire HTBI primers and Arm-PCR of CDR3 regions. One entry per CDR3 protein results from TCRdb running MiXCR on the multiplex PCR reads. The data hold a few hundred thousand distinct CDR3 sequences, with around 17% observed a single time. The sample was also reused in another study, on T cells in Graves' hyperthyroidism and ophthalmopathy.

The sample consisted of peripheral blood mononuclear cells (PBMCs), taken at new diagnosis, from a patient treated with antithyroid drugs. Receptor source: a woman aged 18-35 years with Graves disease.

This clonotype was counted a few times. The genes are TRBV7-9 and TRBJ2-3; 8 bases agree with TRBD2. CDR1 SEHNR and CDR2 FQNEAQ come from the germline V gene (reference sequence). V shed 3 bases and J 2 bases; nucleotides not matched to a gene: 10. The CDR3 contains 17 residues. The CDR3 DNA reads TGTGCCAGCAGCTTCTTGCTAGCGGGTAGCTCCACAGATACGCAGTATTTT. Its protein is CASSFLLAGSSTDTQYF.

This clonotype has just a few counts. The chain is built from TRBV10-3 and TRBJ2-3, with 9 bases that match TRBD1. V was clipped by 3 bases and J by 3 bases; unmatched bases: 4. This CDR3 has 15 residues. Per germline, CDR1 ENHRY and CDR2 SYGVKD. The CDR3: CAISDGQGITDTQYF. In nucleotides, the CDR3 is TGTGCCATCAGTGACGGACAGGGGATTACAGATACGCAGTATTTT.

The sample holds many counts of this clonotype. The rearrangement links TRBV3-1 to TRBJ2-7; 9 bases align to TRBD1. After removal of 2 bases from V and 2 bases from J, the junction contained 7 bases not matched to a gene. There are 16 residues in the CDR3. The germline V gene encodes CDR1 LGHDT and CDR2 YNNKEL (reference sequence). CDR3 DNA: TGTGCCAGCAGCCAAAACCCCGGGACAGGGACCTACGAGCAGTACTTC. It codes for CASSQNPGTGTYEQYF.

This clonotype was counted only a few times. This chain links TRBV5-1 with TRBJ2-4, with a tentative D call TRBD2 (5 bases). V lost 0 bases to trimming and J lost 9 bases, with 7 bases between them. Germline V gives CDR1 SGHRS, CDR2 YFSETQ. This CDR3 contains 12 residues. CDR3 DNA sequence: TGCGCCAGCAGCTTGGCCGAGGGCATTCAGTACTTC. Its translation: CASSLAEGIQYF. Full variable domain (remainder filled in from reference TRBV5-1 and TRBJ2-4): KAGVTQTPRYLIKTRGQQVTLSCSPISGHRSVSWYQQTPGQGLQFLFEYFSETQRNKGNFPGRFSGRQFSNSRSEMNVSTLELGDSALYLCASSLAEGIQYFGAGTRLSVL.

This clonotype was detected ten times or more. The chain combines TRBV7-3 with TRBJ2-5, with 10 bases aligning to TRBD1. CDR3 length: 16 amino acids. V shed 3 bases and J 5 bases; nucleotides not matched to a gene: 9. Germline V gene sequence: CDR1 SGHTA, CDR2 FQGTGA. CDR3 sequence: CASSLSGQGFGETQYF. Written as DNA, the CDR3 is TGTGCCAGCAGCTTGTCGGGACAGGGGTTTGGGGAGACCCAGTACTTC.

This clonotype has only a few counts. The chain couples TRBV18 to TRBJ2-3; D uncertain. Per germline, CDR1 KGHSH and CDR2 LQKENI. The CDR3 is 14 amino acids. Deletions cut 0 bases from V and 5 bases from J, with 9 bases between. CDR3 sequence: CASSPPGIVDTQYF. CDR3 nucleotides: TGTGCCAGCTCACCACCAGGGATCGTAGATACGCAGTATTTT.

This clonotype was found many times. The chain couples TRBV11-2 to TRBJ2-1; tentative D call: TRBD2 (5 bases). The germline V gene encodes CDR1 SGHAT and CDR2 FQNNGV. The CDR3 loop spans 15 amino acids. V gave up 1 base and J gave up 12 bases, with 19 bases separating them. In DNA, the CDR3 is TGTGCCAGCAGCTTAGCGGTTAAGGTGGCAGGAGGGCAGTTCTTC. Translation: CASSLAVKVAGGQFF. The whole variable domain, remainder taken from reference TRBV11-2 and TRBJ2-1, is EAGVAQSPRYKIIEKRQSVAFWCNPISGHATLYWYQQILGQGPKLLIQFQNNGVVDDSQLPKDRFSAERLKGVDSTLKIQPAKLEDSAVYLCASSLAVKVAGGQFFGPGTRLTVL.

The chain employs TRBV20-1 and TRBJ2-1; 8 nucleotides align to TRBD1. Unmatched junction bases numbered 4, after V lost 2 bases and J lost 1 base. Germline lookup yields CDR1 DFQATT and CDR2 SNEGSKA (reference sequence). The CDR3 has 15 residues. CDR3 sequence: CSARPQGASYNEQFF. DNA of the CDR3: TGCAGTGCTAGACCCCAGGGGGCATCCTACAATGAGCAGTTCTTC.

Points on this clonotype: With a much larger clone just one base away, this may be a read error. This sequence joins TRBV7-9 and TRBJ2-5, with D possibly being TRBD2 (7 bases). Per germline, CDR1 SEHNR and CDR2 FQNEAQ (reference sequence). The CDR3 has 12 amino acids. Written as DNA, the CDR3 is TGTGCCAGCAGCGCCTGGGAGGGGGAGCAGCTCTTC. It specifies CASSAWEGEQLF.

This clonotype was picked up many times. The chain recombines TRBV7-2 with TRBJ1-1; D is unresolved. V was cut by 1 base and J by 0 bases, with 9 bases left in between. Germline V gene data show CDR1 as SGHTA and CDR2 as FQGNSA. The CDR3 is 15 amino acids. The CDR3 region is CASSLGGIMNTEAFF. Written as DNA, the CDR3 is TGTGCCAGCAGCTTAGGGGGAATCATGAACACTGAAGCTTTCTTT.

This clonotype was observed many times. V is TRBV11-3 and J is TRBJ2-3, with a tentative D call TRBD1 (5 bases). The germline gives CDR1 SGHNT, CDR2 YENEEA. The CDR3 extends over 14 amino acids. V lost 2 bases to trimming and J lost 3 bases, with 9 bases between them. CDR3 DNA sequence: TGTGCCAGCAGCTTACCAGGGCGGACAGATACGCAGTATTTT. It codes for CASSLPGRTDTQYF.

The rearrangement joins TRBV20-1 to TRBJ2-2; the D is unclear. This CDR3 has 14 residues. From germline, CDR1 is DFQATT and CDR2 SNEGSKA (reference sequence). The V end was cut by 3 bases, the J end by 0 bases, with 8 bases between. The CDR3 spells CSASPLANTGELFF. CDR3 coding DNA: TGCAGTGCTAGCCCCCTCGCGAACACCGGGGAGCTGTTTTTT.

This clonotype was seen at least ten times. V usage is TRBV5-1 and J usage is TRBJ1-4; D is perhaps TRBD1 (6 bases). Germline assignment: CDR1 SGHRS and CDR2 YFSETQ. V was shortened by 4 bases and J by 8 bases, with 18 bases between the two germline ends. The CDR3 loop spans 15 amino acids. This CDR3 is CASSGGGATTEKLFF. Here the CDR3 DNA reads TGCGCCAGCAGCGGGGGCGGCGCAACGACGGAAAAACTGTTTTTT.

There are many counts of this clonotype. The V and J genes are TRBV28 and TRBJ1-1; 9 nucleotides line up with TRBD1. Germline CDR1 is MDHEN and CDR2 is SYDVKM. Losses at the gene ends were 5 bases for V and 3 bases for J; bases not matched to a gene: 13. The length of the CDR3 is 17 residues. The CDR3 loop is CASSTQGQGTFDTEAFF. CDR3 sequence (DNA): TGTGCCAGCAGTACGCAGGGACAGGGAACATTCGACACTGAAGCTTTCTTT.

This clonotype was counted between two and nine times. This chain connects TRBV5-6 to TRBJ1-1; no definite D call. The CDR3 extends over 12 amino acids. The V end lost 2 bases, the J end lost 8 bases, and 10 bases lay between the germline ends. Germline CDR1 and CDR2: SGHDT and YYEEEE. Here the CDR3 reads CASSFGGPEAFF. CDR3 nucleotide sequence: TGTGCCAGCAGCTTTGGCGGGCCCGAAGCTTTCTTT.

This sequence joins TRBV20-1 and TRBJ2-7; 9 bases match TRBD2. CDR1 is DFQATT and CDR2 is SNEGSKA in the germline V gene (reference sequence). V dropped 6 bases and J dropped 0; count of bases not matched to a gene: 3. The CDR3 has 13 amino acids. The CDR3: CSARGLASYEQYF. CDR3 coding DNA: TGCAGTGCCAGGGGACTAGCCTCCTACGAGCAGTACTTC.

This clonotype came up many times. The rearrangement links TRBV30 to TRBJ2-7, with D tentatively TRBD2 (6 bases). This CDR3 spans 12 amino acids. Germline V lookup: CDR1 GTSNPN, CDR2 SVGIG (reference sequence). The V end lost 2 bases, the J end lost 3 bases, and 8 bases lay between the germline ends. The CDR3 is CAWSSTSYEQYF. The CDR3, as DNA: TGTGCCTGGAGTTCGACTAGCTACGAGCAGTACTTC. The variable domain in full, with the rest retrieved from reference TRBV30 and TRBJ2-7, is SQTIHQWPATLVQPVGSPLSLECTVEGTSNPNLYWYRQAAGRGLQLLFYSVGIGQISSEVPQNLSASRPQDRQFILSSKKLLLSDSGFYLCAWSSTSYEQYFGPGTRLTVT.

The rearrangement uses TRBV6-2 or TRBV6-3 and TRBJ1-1; D gene unclear. The ends were cut back, 5 bases at V and 11 bases at J, with 15 bases in the middle. There are 12 residues in the CDR3. Germline lookup yields CDR1 MNHEY and CDR2 SVGEGT. The CDR3 loop reads CASSSPGLSAFF. For the CDR3, the DNA is TGTGCCAGCAGTAGCCCTGGGTTGTCGGCTTTCTTT.

This clonotype was observed a handful of times. The chain joins TRBV2 to TRBJ2-7, with unresolved D. Germline V CDR1 and CDR2: SNHLY, FYNNEI. V was clipped by 6 bases and J by 6 bases, with 15 bases between them. The CDR3 is made up of 13 amino acids. The chain's CDR3 is CASRRLLSSEQYF. The CDR3 region has the DNA TGTGCCAGCAGGAGACTTCTCAGTAGCGAGCAGTACTTC.

This chain joins TRBV20-1 and TRBJ2-1; the D gene could be TRBD1 or TRBD2 (7 bases each). Germline V gene data show CDR1 as DFQATT and CDR2 as SNEGSKA (reference sequence). The CDR3 is made up of 13 amino acids. Trimming left V 8 bases short and J 7 bases short, with 18 bases between. Here the CDR3 DNA reads TGCAGTCCCAGGGGGGGGGGCTGGAATGAGCAGTTCTTC. Translation gives CSPRGGGWNEQFF.

In the case of this clonotype: Since a much larger clone is just one base distant, this may be a read error. The rearrangement links TRBV7-8 to TRBJ2-5; the D gene is possibly TRBD2 (5 bases). CDR3 length equals 13 residues. Germline values: CDR1 SGHVS, CDR2 FQNEAQ. Trimming took 5 bases from V and 11 from J, leaving 18 bases between them. CDR3 in amino acids: CASSQGLGNEQYF. The CDR3 DNA sequence: TGTGCCAGCAGCCAAGGACTGGGCAATGAGCAGTACTTC.

This clonotype was picked up many times. The rearrangement links TRBV20-1 to TRBJ2-1; 10 nucleotides agree with TRBD2. This CDR3 spans 16 amino acids. Germline CDR1 is DFQATT and CDR2 is SNEGSKA (reference sequence). The J segment lost 7 bases and the V segment lost 0 bases, leaving 9 bases of the junction unmatched. Here the CDR3 reads CSARDSSGRALNEQFF. The CDR3 bases are TGCAGTGCTAGAGACTCAAGCGGGAGGGCCTTAAATGAGCAGTTCTTC.

This clonotype was detected many times. The chain employs TRBV7-9 and TRBJ2-1; D remains unclear. The ends were cut back, 3 bases at V and 6 bases at J, with 9 bases in the middle. CDR1 is SEHNR and CDR2 is FQNEAQ in the germline V gene (reference sequence). The CDR3 is 13 amino acids. CDR3 amino acids: CASSFEDSNEQFF. The CDR3 coding sequence is TGTGCCAGCAGCTTCGAGGATTCCAATGAGCAGTTCTTC.

There are a few counts of this clonotype. The V and J genes are TRBV6-2 or TRBV6-3 and TRBJ2-1; TRBD1 is a possible D gene (6 bases). The germline gives CDR1 MNHEY, CDR2 SVGEGT. This CDR3 is 15 amino acids long. Trimming took off 5 bases at V and 6 bases at J, with 17 bases between the two ends. The CDR3 sequence: CASSNRGGMGNEQFF. The CDR3 DNA follows: TGTGCCAGCAGTAACCGAGGGGGTATGGGCAATGAGCAGTTCTTC.

This clonotype was detected a few times. The chain couples TRBV20-1 to TRBJ1-2; 7 bases fit TRBD1. Trimming cost V 4 bases and J 8 bases; bases outside gene matches: 10. CDR3 size: 13 residues. Germline V gene data show CDR1 as DFQATT and CDR2 as SNEGSKA (reference sequence). The CDR3 nucleotides are TGCAGTGCTACTGAGGACAGGTCTATGGGCTACACCTTC. Translation gives CSATEDRSMGYTF.

The J gene is TRBJ2-1, the V gene TRBV4-3; no firm D call. This CDR3 comprises 13 residues. CDR1 is LGHNA, CDR2 YSLEER, per germline. The V gene lost 0 bases and the J gene lost 7 bases, with 7 bases spanning the gap. CDR3 in DNA: TGCGCCAGCAGCCAAGATCGTCTGAATGAGCAGTTCTTC. It codes for CASSQDRLNEQFF.

This clonotype was observed a few times. The chain employs TRBV25-1 and TRBJ2-3; no clear D gene. V shed 1 base and J shed 6 bases, with 5 bases lying between them. The CDR3 runs to 12 residues. In germline, CDR1 is MGHDK, CDR2 SYGVNS. Written as DNA, the CDR3 is TGTGCCAGCAGTGAATTCGGGGATACGCAGTATTTT. As protein: CASSEFGDTQYF. Complete variable domain (other parts from reference TRBV25-1 and TRBJ2-3): EADIYQTPRYLVIGTGKKITLECSQTMGHDKMYWYQQDPGMELHLIHYSYGVNSTEKGDLSSESTVSRIRTEHFPLTLESARPSHTSQYLCASSEFGDTQYFGPGTRLTVL.

The rearrangement links TRBV4-1 to TRBJ2-1, with 9 nucleotides matching TRBD2. The J call may be wrong; the DNA end is better matched by TRBJ2-5. The germline CDR1 and CDR2 sequences are MGHRA and YSYEKL. The CDR3 is 17 amino acids. CDR3 residues: CASSQGRLAGAQETQYF. CDR3 DNA sequence: TGCGCCAGCAGCCAAGGAAGATTAGCGGGAGCACAAGAGACCCAGTACTTC.

This clonotype was recorded at least ten times. V is TRBV20-1 and J is TRBJ2-7, with D unresolved. Trimming pared 3 bases from V and 3 bases from J, leaving 9 bases between. The CDR3 contains 12 residues. Germline-derived CDR1 and CDR2 are DFQATT and SNEGSKA (reference sequence). CDR3 sequence: CSASLTNYEQYF. For the CDR3, the DNA is TGCAGTGCTAGTTTGACCAACTACGAGCAGTACTTC.

The chain links TRBV4-1 to TRBJ1-6; D is undetermined. The CDR3 consists of 15 residues. V was clipped by 0 bases and J by 6 bases, with 9 bases between them. In germline, CDR1 is MGHRA, CDR2 YSYEKL. CDR3 loop: CASSQDFRSNSPLHF. DNA for the CDR3: TGCGCCAGCAGCCAAGATTTTAGGTCTAATTCACCCCTCCACTTT.

On this clonotype itself: The missing conserved phenylalanine or tryptophan at the end of this CDR3 makes a read error likely. The DNA of the CDR3 is TGTGCCAGCAGCTCGGGGGGCGGGAGAGGGGAGACCCAGTACTCC. Translation gives CASSSGGGRGETQYS. The chain links TRBV5-1 to TRBJ2-5, with TRBD2 as a possible D gene (7 bases). Looked up from germline, CDR1 is SGHRS and CDR2 is YFSETQ. CDR3 length: 15 residues.

This clonotype came up a few times. The V and J genes are TRBV12-3 or TRBV12-4 and TRBJ2-1; D unclear. Between the trimmed V and J ends, which lost 5 bases and 8 bases, there was a span of 13 bases. The CDR3 is 13 amino acids. The CDR3: CASSLRTWDEQFF. The CDR3 DNA follows: TGTGCCAGCAGTCTCCGGACGTGGGATGAGCAGTTCTTC.